Listed here are 25 T cell receptor beta chains from one sample, sequenced in a study of blood T cells in healthy people across ages. Combining a sample-barcoded 5' primer with a J-beta primer mix, a second PCR ran for about 7 to 12 cycles. From the 5' RACE reads, TCRdb called clonotypes with MiXCR, one entry per CDR3 protein. The repertoire holds some 900,000 distinct CDR3 sequences, approximately 49% seen once, with roughly 13% in the top ten. The sequenced sample was blood. The receptors come from a man aged 25-45 years in good health.

The table lists this clonotype with a few counts. The chain has TRBV12-3 or TRBV12-4 and TRBJ2-7; D might be TRBD1 (5 bases). This CDR3 is built from 14 residues. V shed 2 bases and J shed 3 bases, with 11 bases lying between them. The CDR3 loop is CASSLFRGVYEQYF. CDR3 nucleotides: TGTGCCAGCAGTTTATTTAGGGGTGTCTACGAGCAGTACTTC.

The chain couples TRBV30 to TRBJ1-5; D call uncertain. CDR1 is GTSNPN and CDR2 is SVGIG in the germline V gene (reference sequence). V dropped 5 bases and J dropped 7 bases, with 12 bases sitting between them. CDR3 length: 12 residues. For the CDR3, the DNA is TGTGCCTGGCAGGAGGGCGGCCAGCCCCAGCATTTT. Translating gives CAWQEGGQPQHF.

The chain carries TRBV7-2 and TRBJ2-7; perhaps TRBD1 as D (6 bases). The germline gives CDR1 SGHTA, CDR2 FQGNSA. This CDR3 is built from 14 residues. V was cut by 4 bases and J by 4 bases, with 14 bases left in between. This CDR3 is CASSSYLRGYEQYF. The DNA of the CDR3 is TGTGCCAGCAGCTCTTATTTGAGGGGGTACGAGCAGTACTTC.

This clonotype has just a few counts. The gene calls are TRBV5-5 and TRBJ2-5; D gene ambiguous. The DNA end is a closer match to TRBJ2-7, so the J assignment may be wrong. There are 13 residues in the CDR3. CDR1 is SGHKS and CDR2 is YYEKEE in the germline V gene (reference sequence). CDR3 DNA: TGTGCCAGCAGCTTGTGGGTTTCAAACGAGCAGTACTTC. It codes for CASSLWVSNEQYF.

The chain joins TRBV6-5 to TRBJ1-4; no definite D call. The germline V gene has CDR1 MNHEY and CDR2 SVGAGI. This CDR3 contains 13 residues. With 8 bases removed from V and 4 bases from J, the gap between germline ends came to 11 bases. DNA of the CDR3: TGTGCCAGCCGGGGTAGCCTTAATGAAAAACTGTTTTTT. This encodes CASRGSLNEKLFF.

As regards this clonotype: Possible read error: a much larger clone is one base away. The V and J genes are TRBV12-3 or TRBV12-4 and TRBJ1-1; D ambiguous. This CDR3 contains 11 residues. The CDR3 DNA sequence: TGTGTCAGCCAGTTGGAAGGCAAAGCTTTCTTT. Protein: CVSQLEGKAFF.

This clonotype was recorded a few times. The V and J genes are TRBV2 and TRBJ1-2; D may be TRBD1 (6 bases). V lost 2 bases to trimming and J lost 5 bases, with 9 bases between them. Germline assignment: CDR1 SNHLY and CDR2 FYNNEI. The length of the CDR3 is 13 residues. The DNA of the CDR3 is TGTGCCAGCAGTGAACACAGGGAGTATGGCTACACCTTC. Its protein product is CASSEHREYGYTF.

A few counts support this clonotype. A read error is possible here, since a much larger clone lies one base away. V is TRBV6-6 and J is TRBJ2-7, with 8 bases fitting TRBD2. J gave up 3 bases and V 6 bases, and 7 bases lay outside the gene matches. The CDR3 runs to 14 residues. CDR1 and CDR2 (germline): MNHNY, SVGAGI (reference sequence). The CDR3 reads CASSAGTRGYEQYF. CDR3 nucleotides: TGTGCCAGCAGCGCCGGGACTAGAGGCTACGAGCAGTACTTC.

On this clonotype: A much larger clone differs from this one at a single base, so this may be a read error. The chain carries TRBV6-2 or TRBV6-3 and TRBJ2-5; tentatively, D is TRBD2 (6 bases). Looked up from germline, CDR1 is MNHEY and CDR2 is SVGEGT. The CDR3 has 15 amino acids. This chain's CDR3 is CACSSDLAIQETQYF. In DNA, the CDR3 is TGTGCCTGCAGTTCCGATCTAGCGATTCAAGAGACCCAGTACTTC.

V and J are TRBV20-1 and TRBJ2-3, with TRBD2 matching over 7 bases. Looked up from germline, CDR1 is DFQATT and CDR2 is SNEGSKA (reference sequence). The CDR3 totals 14 residues. Germline trimming cut 5 bases from V and 3 bases from J; bases unmatched to any gene: 8. The CDR3, as DNA: TGCAGTGCTGCCAGCGGGGTTCGTACAGATACGCAGTATTTT. Protein product: CSAASGVRTDTQYF.

This clonotype was seen a handful of times. V and J are TRBV24-1 and TRBJ2-5; D might be TRBD2 (6 bases). Trimming pared 1 base from V and 10 bases from J, leaving 12 bases between. The V gene's germline CDR1 is KGHDR and CDR2 SFDVKD. CDR3 length equals 13 residues. The CDR3 here is CATSDFHGDFQYF. The CDR3 DNA is TGTGCCACCAGTGATTTTCACGGGGACTTCCAGTACTTC.

The rearrangement uses TRBV7-9 and TRBJ1-2; 8 positions match TRBD1. CDR3 length: 13 amino acids. Germline-derived CDR1 and CDR2 are SEHNR and FQNEAQ (reference sequence). Trimming took 8 bases from V and 7 from J; bases not matched to a gene: 9. The CDR3 sequence is CASAPGTGFGYTF. The CDR3 DNA reads as TGTGCCAGCGCGCCCGGGACAGGTTTTGGCTACACCTTC.

Only one count was recorded for this clonotype. The gene calls are TRBV25-1 and TRBJ1-1; D might be TRBD1 (6 bases). Germline V gene sequence: CDR1 MGHDK, CDR2 SYGVNS. The CDR3 extends over 15 amino acids. Deletions cut 2 bases from V and 0 bases from J, with 10 bases between. The CDR3 spells CASSERTAMNTEAFF. Here the CDR3 DNA reads TGTGCCAGCAGTGAACGGACAGCTATGAACACTGAAGCTTTCTTT.

The chain is built from TRBV4-2 and TRBJ1-1; 8 nucleotides match TRBD1. Germline CDR1 LGHNA, CDR2 YNFKEQ. This CDR3 is 15 amino acids long. Trimming took 0 bases from V and 6 from J; bases not matched to a gene: 6. This CDR3 is CASSQDVQGASEAFF. In DNA form, the CDR3 reads TGTGCCAGCAGCCAAGATGTCCAGGGGGCATCTGAAGCTTTCTTT.

This clonotype showed up just once. The rearrangement links TRBV3-1 to TRBJ1-1; the D is unclear. In germline, CDR1 is LGHDT, CDR2 YNNKEL (reference sequence). This CDR3 has 16 amino acids. Trimming removed 2 bases from V and 1 base from J, with 14 bases in between. The CDR3 loop is CASSQIGGPQNTEAFF. Here the CDR3 DNA reads TGTGCCAGCAGCCAAATAGGCGGACCGCAGAACACTGAAGCTTTCTTT.

With respect to this clonotype: One junction end does not reproduce the germline sequence, and a read error may be involved. V is TRBV4-3 and J is TRBJ2-7, with 11 bases identical to TRBD1. The CDR3 sequence is 15 residues long. The germline V gene encodes CDR1 LGHNA and CDR2 YSLEER. The CDR3 reads CASSQEGTGGYEQCF. CDR3 coding DNA: TGCGCCAGCAGCCAAGAAGGGACAGGGGGTTACGAGCAGTGCTTC.

The CDR3 coding sequence is TGTGCCAGCAGTGCTATGGGGGAGGGTCGCAATCAGCCCCAGCATTTT. Its protein is CASSAMGEGRNQPQHF. The chain couples TRBV6-2 or TRBV6-3 to TRBJ1-5; TRBD1 might be the D (5 bases). V lost 5 bases and J 2 bases, leaving 16 bases between the germline ends. The CDR3 is made up of 16 amino acids. Germline CDR1 and CDR2: MNHEY and SVGEGT.

This chain's CDR3 is CASSIDLLQRDSNYEQYF. DNA for the CDR3: TGTGCCAGTAGTATAGACTTACTGCAAAGGGACAGTAACTACGAGCAGTACTTC. The chain has TRBV19 and TRBJ2-7, with 7 bases lining up with TRBD1. In germline, CDR1 is LNHDA, CDR2 SQIVND (reference sequence). The CDR3 loop spans 18 amino acids. The V gene end was trimmed by 0 bases and the J gene end by 3 bases; junction bases not matched to a gene: 14.

The V and J genes are TRBV5-1 and TRBJ2-3; 8 bases are a match to TRBD1. Trimming took 6 bases from V and 2 from J; bases not matched to a gene: 8. CDR1 SGHRS and CDR2 YFSETQ come from the germline V gene. CDR3 size: 15 residues. The CDR3 here is CASMAGQAVTDTQYF. The DNA for the CDR3 is TGCGCCAGCATGGCGGGACAGGCGGTCACAGATACGCAGTATTTT.

V is TRBV10-3 and J is TRBJ1-2; D is undetermined. The CDR3 extends over 16 amino acids. V was pared by 0 bases and J by 4 bases, with 15 bases between. Germline loops: CDR1 ENHRY, CDR2 SYGVKD. CDR3 bases: TGTGCCATCAGTGAGTCCGCGGCCCAGGCTGGCTATGGCTACACCTTC. Encoded protein: CAISESAAQAGYGYTF.

J is TRBJ2-7 and V is TRBV27; 7 bases match TRBD1. The V segment lost 8 bases and the J segment 3 bases; nucleotides outside the gene matches: 10. In germline, CDR1 is MNHEY, CDR2 SMNVEV (reference sequence). This CDR3 has 14 residues. CDR3 bases: TGTGCCAGCGCGATCCGGGACAGTTTCTACGAGCAGTACTTC. Translating it yields CASAIRDSFYEQYF.

This clonotype was detected many times. The chain joins TRBV5-1 to TRBJ2-3; D is undetermined. The germline V gene encodes CDR1 SGHRS and CDR2 YFSETQ. Trimming shortened V by 3 bases and J by 9 bases, and 14 bases separated the two germline ends. This CDR3 contains 13 residues. The CDR3 region is CASSSDIFQTQYF. Here the CDR3 DNA reads TGCGCCAGCAGCTCCGACATCTTCCAAACGCAGTATTTT.

This clonotype has just a few counts. This chain joins TRBV24-1 and TRBJ2-1; 9 bases map to TRBD1. Trimming removed 4 bases from V and 1 base from J; junction bases left unmatched: 7. The length of the CDR3 is 17 residues. Germline CDR1 and CDR2: KGHDR and SFDVKD. In DNA, the CDR3 is TGTGCCACCAGTGACCCCGGGACAGGGATGTCCTACAATGAGCAGTTCTTC. Encoded protein: CATSDPGTGMSYNEQFF.

The V gene is TRBV20-1, the J gene TRBJ2-7; 7 bases agree with TRBD1. The germline V gene encodes CDR1 DFQATT and CDR2 SNEGSKA (reference sequence). The junction had 12 bases not matched to a gene; V was cut back by 4 bases and J by 3 bases. The CDR3 is 15 amino acids. CDR3 bases: TGCAGTGCTATAGGGGGCACGGGCAGGAGCTACGAGCAGTACTTC. Amino acids: CSAIGGTGRSYEQYF.

In its sample, this clonotype was seen a few times. This rearrangement joins TRBV30 to TRBJ2-5, with 7 bases that match TRBD2. The CDR3 sequence is 13 residues long. J was trimmed by 3 bases and V by 5 bases; bases with no gene match: 6. Germline V gene lookup returns CDR1 GTSNPN and CDR2 SVGIG (reference sequence). The CDR3 DNA sequence: TGTGCCTGGGCCCTTGGGACTAAAGAGACCCAGTACTTC. This encodes CAWALGTKETQYF. The entire variable domain, with the rest obtained from reference TRBV30 and TRBJ2-5, is as follows: SQTIHQWPATLVQPVGSPLSLECTVEGTSNPNLYWYRQAAGRGLQLLFYSVGIGQISSEVPQNLSASRPQDRQFILSSKKLLLSDSGFYLCAWALGTKETQYFGPGTRLLVL.